A selection of T cell receptor beta chains follows, all from one sample in a study of regulatory T cells in long-lasting Graves disease. TCRdb used MiXCR to reprocess the multiplex PCR reads, holding one entry per CDR3 protein. The sample contains over 500,000 distinct CDR3 sequences, about 16% of which appear only once. This sample also appeared in a second study, on T cells in Graves' hyperthyroidism and ophthalmopathy.

The input for sequencing was peripheral blood mononuclear cells (PBMCs), taken at new diagnosis, from a patient treated with antithyroid drugs. All receptors come from a woman aged 30 to 39 with Graves disease. Each CDR3 is given with its conserved first and last residue. The order of the fields is V gene, CDR3 length, clone size, D gene, J gene, CDR3 DNA, CDR3 protein. A D gene is named only where the DNA matches it firmly. Some rows have no size entry. The others give once, few or many, or a class for an expanded clone.

V gene: TRBV7-9; CDR3 length: 14; clone size: many; D gene: .; J gene: TRBJ1-4; CDR3 DNA: TGTGCCAGCAGCTTTTCGGGACGGCCTGAAAAACTGTTTTTT; CDR3 protein: CASSFSGRPEKLFF
V gene: TRBV12-3/TRBV12-4; CDR3 length: 14; clone size: many; D gene: .; J gene: TRBJ1-1; CDR3 DNA: TGTGCCAGCAGCATCAGTGGACAGAACACTGAAGCTTTCTTT; CDR3 protein: CASSISGQNTEAFF
V gene: TRBV6-2/TRBV6-3; CDR3 length: 14; clone size: many; D gene: TRBD2; J gene: TRBJ2-7; CDR3 DNA: TGTGCCAGCAGTCTTGGGAGGGCGGACTACGAGCAGTACTTC; CDR3 protein: CASSLGRADYEQYF
V gene: TRBV15; CDR3 length: 13; clone size: .; D gene: .; J gene: TRBJ2-1; CDR3 DNA: TGTGCCACCAGCAGAGACGCGAATTTTGAGCAGTTCTTC; CDR3 protein: CATSRDANFEQFF
V gene: TRBV9; CDR3 length: 13; clone size: .; D gene: .; J gene: TRBJ1-6; CDR3 DNA: TGTGCCAGCAGCGTGTATAATAATTCACCCCTCCACTTT; CDR3 protein: CASSVYNNSPLHF
V gene: TRBV27; CDR3 length: 15; clone size: once; D gene: TRBD1; J gene: TRBJ2-2; CDR3 DNA: TGTGCCTCCCAGTTCCGGACAGGGGGCACCGGGGAGCTGTTTTTT; CDR3 protein: CASQFRTGGTGELFF
V gene: TRBV5-5; CDR3 length: 13; clone size: .; D gene: .; J gene: TRBJ2-5; CDR3 DNA: TGTGCCAGCAGCAGAGGACCTCGCGAGACCCAGTACTTC; CDR3 protein: CASSRGPRETQYF
V gene: TRBV7-9; CDR3 length: 15; clone size: many; D gene: .; J gene: TRBJ2-5; CDR3 DNA: TGTGCCAGCAGCTTTTCCCGGGGGGCAGAAGAGACCCAGTACTTC; CDR3 protein: CASSFSRGAEETQYF
V gene: TRBV10-3; CDR3 length: 14; clone size: few; D gene: TRBD2; J gene: TRBJ2-2; CDR3 DNA: TGTGCCATCAGACTAGCGCCGAACACCGGGGAGCTGTTTTTT; CDR3 protein: CAIRLAPNTGELFF
V gene: TRBV20-1; CDR3 length: 17; clone size: .; D gene: TRBD2; J gene: TRBJ2-3; CDR3 DNA: TGCAGTGCTAGCCCTCCACCGGGGGGTACCAGCACAGATACGCAGTATTTT; CDR3 protein: CSASPPPGGTSTDTQYF
V gene: TRBV20-1; CDR3 length: 14; clone size: many; D gene: TRBD2; J gene: TRBJ2-7; CDR3 DNA: TGCAGTGCTAGCCAAGGACTAGCGGCCTACGAGCAGTACTTC; CDR3 protein: CSASQGLAAYEQYF
V gene: TRBV3-1; CDR3 length: 13; clone size: .; D gene: .; J gene: TRBJ2-7; CDR3 DNA: TGTGCCAGCAGCCCCCGCAGCGTCTACGAGCAGTACTTC; CDR3 protein: CASSPRSVYEQYF
V gene: TRBV14; CDR3 length: 15; clone size: few; D gene: .; J gene: TRBJ1-1; CDR3 DNA: TGTGCCAGCAGCCCCGGGGCAAATATTAACACTGAAGCTTTCTTT; CDR3 protein: CASSPGANINTEAFF
V gene: TRBV5-5; CDR3 length: 16; clone size: .; D gene: .; J gene: TRBJ1-3; CDR3 DNA: TGTGCCAGCAGCTACATCGTGAGTAACTCTGGAAACACCATATATTTT; CDR3 protein: CASSYIVSNSGNTIYF
V gene: TRBV10-3; CDR3 length: 15; clone size: few; D gene: TRBD2; J gene: TRBJ2-2; CDR3 DNA: TGTGCCATCAGTCGGGGAGCGGGAGGCACCGGGGAGCTGTTTTTT; CDR3 protein: CAISRGAGGTGELFF
V gene: TRBV27; CDR3 length: 13; clone size: many; D gene: .; J gene: TRBJ2-1; CDR3 DNA: TGTGCCAGCAGCGGGAGACCGTACAATGAGCAGTTCTTC; CDR3 protein: CASSGRPYNEQFF
V gene: TRBV28; CDR3 length: 13; clone size: many; D gene: TRBD1; J gene: TRBJ2-7; CDR3 DNA: TGTGCCAGCACCGGGGACAGGGTGACCGAGCAGTACTTC; CDR3 protein: CASTGDRVTEQYF
V gene: TRBV28; CDR3 length: 13; clone size: many; D gene: TRBD1; J gene: TRBJ2-7; CDR3 DNA: TGTGCCAGCAGTTTTTCCGACAGGGGCGAGCAGTACTTC; CDR3 protein: CASSFSDRGEQYF
V gene: TRBV20-1; CDR3 length: 16; clone size: .; D gene: TRBD2; J gene: TRBJ2-5; CDR3 DNA: TGCAGTGCTAGCCCCCCAGCGGGAGTCTCGAGAGAGACCCAGTACTTC; CDR3 protein: CSASPPAGVSRETQYF
V gene: TRBV5-1; CDR3 length: 14; clone size: few; D gene: TRBD2; J gene: TRBJ2-1; CDR3 DNA: TGCGCCAGCAGCCCGGGACTATACTCCTATGAGCAGTTCTTC; CDR3 protein: CASSPGLYSYEQFF
V gene: TRBV5-1; CDR3 length: 14; clone size: few; D gene: .; J gene: TRBJ2-2; CDR3 DNA: TGCGCCAGCAGCTTGATACTAAACACCGGGGAGCTGTTTTTT; CDR3 protein: CASSLILNTGELFF
V gene: TRBV7-2; CDR3 length: 14; clone size: .; D gene: .; J gene: TRBJ1-1; CDR3 DNA: TGTGCCACCAGGTCGGGCCAGATGAACACTGAAGCTTTCTTT; CDR3 protein: CATRSGQMNTEAFF
V gene: TRBV24-1; CDR3 length: 15; clone size: few; D gene: .; J gene: TRBJ1-2; CDR3 DNA: TGTGCCACCAGTGATTATGAGACGGCCCTCGGGGGCTACACCTTC; CDR3 protein: CATSDYETALGGYTF
V gene: TRBV4-1; CDR3 length: 15; clone size: .; D gene: .; J gene: TRBJ2-7; CDR3 DNA: TGTGCCAGCAGCCAAGTAGGGCAGGGCATGGACGAGCAGTACTTC; CDR3 protein: CASSQVGQGMDEQYF
V gene: TRBV29-1; CDR3 length: 13; clone size: many; D gene: TRBD1; J gene: TRBJ1-1; CDR3 DNA: TGCAGCGTCCGTACAGGGGGGATGACTGAAGCTTTCTTT; CDR3 protein: CSVRTGGMTEAFF
V gene: TRBV7-8; CDR3 length: 15; clone size: many; D gene: .; J gene: TRBJ1-1; CDR3 DNA: TGTGCCAGCAGCTTATCCTCGCTTTTGAACACTGAAGCTTTCTTT; CDR3 protein: CASSLSSLLNTEAFF
V gene: TRBV13; CDR3 length: 16; clone size: few; D gene: .; J gene: TRBJ2-7; CDR3 DNA: TGTGCCAGCAGGTCGGCCCGCAGCCCCTCGCCCTACGAGCAGTACTTC; CDR3 protein: CASRSARSPSPYEQYF
V gene: TRBV15; CDR3 length: 14; clone size: few; D gene: TRBD1; J gene: TRBJ2-7; CDR3 DNA: TGTGCCACCAGCAAACAGGGGGCCGACTCCGAGCAGTACTTC; CDR3 protein: CATSKQGADSEQYF
V gene: TRBV12-3/TRBV12-4; CDR3 length: 15; clone size: many; D gene: TRBD1; J gene: TRBJ2-5; CDR3 DNA: TGTGCCAGCAGTTCCCACAGGGGGAGGCGGGAGACCCAGTACTTC; CDR3 protein: CASSSHRGRRETQYF
V gene: TRBV27; CDR3 length: 13; clone size: .; D gene: .; J gene: TRBJ2-2; CDR3 DNA: TGTGCCAGCAGTTGGGGAGCCACCGGGGAGCTGTTTTTT; CDR3 protein: CASSWGATGELFF
V gene: TRBV6-1; CDR3 length: 13; clone size: .; D gene: .; J gene: TRBJ2-7; CDR3 DNA: TGTGCCAGCACCCATTTGGGCCGCCTCGAGCAGTACTTC; CDR3 protein: CASTHLGRLEQYF
V gene: TRBV9; CDR3 length: 14; clone size: .; D gene: .; J gene: TRBJ2-1; CDR3 DNA: TGTGCCAGCAGCGCCGGGAGTACCTACAATGAGCAGTTCTTC; CDR3 protein: CASSAGSTYNEQFF
V gene: TRBV10-3; CDR3 length: 14; clone size: many; D gene: .; J gene: TRBJ1-1; CDR3 DNA: TGTGCCATCCGTGTGCTAGGTTCCGGCACTGAAGCTTTCTTT; CDR3 protein: CAIRVLGSGTEAFF
V gene: TRBV7-2; CDR3 length: 15; clone size: .; D gene: .; J gene: TRBJ2-7; CDR3 DNA: TGTGCCAGCAGCACCGACAGCGAAAGGGCCTACGAGCAGTACTTC; CDR3 protein: CASSTDSERAYEQYF
V gene: TRBV7-9; CDR3 length: 15; clone size: .; D gene: TRBD2; J gene: TRBJ2-7; CDR3 DNA: TGTGCCAGCAGCTTAACCGGGACTAACCCTAGGGAGCAGTACTTC; CDR3 protein: CASSLTGTNPREQYF
V gene: TRBV19; CDR3 length: 15; clone size: many; D gene: TRBD1; J gene: TRBJ2-7; CDR3 DNA: TGTGCCAGTAGTACAGCAGGGGGCGCGTCCTACGAGCAGTACTTC; CDR3 protein: CASSTAGGASYEQYF
V gene: TRBV30; CDR3 length: 13; clone size: few; D gene: .; J gene: TRBJ1-4; CDR3 DNA: TGTGCCTGGAGTAGGGACACCAATGAAAAACTGTTTTTT; CDR3 protein: CAWSRDTNEKLFF
V gene: TRBV18; CDR3 length: 14; clone size: .; D gene: TRBD1; J gene: TRBJ1-1; CDR3 DNA: TGTGCCAGCCTACGACAGGGGATGAACACTGAAGCTTTCTTT; CDR3 protein: CASLRQGMNTEAFF
V gene: TRBV19; CDR3 length: 15; clone size: .; D gene: TRBD1; J gene: TRBJ1-5; CDR3 DNA: TGTGCCAGTAGTATCACAGGGGATAGCAATCAGCCCCAGCATTTT; CDR3 protein: CASSITGDSNQPQHF
V gene: TRBV2; CDR3 length: 15; clone size: many; D gene: TRBD1; J gene: TRBJ1-1; CDR3 DNA: TGTGCCAGCAGTCAACTGGACAGGAGGGGGACTGAAGCTTTCTTT; CDR3 protein: CASSQLDRRGTEAFF